This T cell receptor beta chain is drawn from a study of blood T cell repertoires in COVID-19. Only in-frame clones appear in the TCRdb table, and some are missing; sequencing was by immunoSEQ multiplex PCR. The table has 37,000 or so clones, 70% to 80% seen once. V was clipped by 4 bases and J by 4 bases; unmatched bases: 10. Germline V CDR1 and CDR2: KGHSH, LQKENI. The CDR3 runs to 16 residues. This clonotype was sampled from a man aged 55 to 69 with active COVID-19. The chain uses TRBV18 and TRBJ1-5; 7 bases agree with TRBD1. Specimen: peripheral blood. The CDR3 nucleotides read TGTGCCAGCTCACTAGGACAGGCTCCACTTAATCAGCCCCAGCATTTT. It is translated as CASSLGQAPLNQPQHF.